One and the same sample provided the 8 T cell receptor beta chains below, sequenced in a study of T cells expressing NK-cell markers. Each CDR3 protein gets one entry in TCRdb, which reprocessed the 5' RACE reads and gives no DNA. The table for this sample gives over 200,000 distinct CDR3 sequences. Material: blood T cells: a sorted CD56 or NKG2C T cell subset, CD4+ or CD8+ T cells, or bulk PBMC T cells (not recorded which). These receptors all stem from a man in his late teens or twenties in good health.

V gene TRBV10-3 combines with J gene TRBJ1-4; the D call of TRBD1 rests on TCRdb alone, since no DNA is present to check it. Germline V gene sequence: CDR1 ENHRY, CDR2 SYGVKD. The CDR3 extends over 13 amino acids. The CDR3 sequence: CAISEAGGEKLFF.

J is TRBJ1-1 and V is TRBV7-9. The germline CDR1 and CDR2 sequences are SEHNR and FQNEAQ (reference sequence). This CDR3 is 14 amino acids long. Here the CDR3 reads CASSSQATPTEAFF.

The CDR3 region is CASSQVTSRLYNEQFF. The chain links TRBV4-3 to TRBJ2-1; the D gene TCRdb calls, TRBD2, cannot be checked with no DNA. The CDR3 contains 16 residues. Per germline, CDR1 LGHNA and CDR2 YSLEER.

The chain carries TRBV20-1 and TRBJ2-7; with no DNA, the TCRdb D assignment of TRBD1 cannot be verified. CDR3 length: 16 residues. Germline V lookup: CDR1 DFQATT, CDR2 SNEGSKA (reference sequence). CDR3 region: CSARDRGRTASYEQYF.

The rearrangement uses TRBV15 and TRBJ1-2. CDR3 length: 14 residues. Germline V gene data show CDR1 as LNHNV and CDR2 as YYDKDF (reference sequence). The CDR3 loop reads CATSREGTAYGYTF.

The rearrangement links TRBV20-1 to TRBJ2-2. Germline-derived CDR1 and CDR2 are DFQATT and SNEGSKA (reference sequence). The CDR3 contains 12 residues. This CDR3 reads CSARYPSGELFF.

The chain carries TRBV6-1 and TRBJ1-3. The CDR3 loop spans 13 amino acids. Germline CDR1 and CDR2: MNHNS and SASEGT. CDR3 sequence: CARSATDGNTIYF.

The chain has TRBV4-2 and TRBJ2-5. There are 13 residues in the CDR3. Looked up from germline, CDR1 is LGHNA and CDR2 is YNFKEQ. CDR3 protein: CASSQDDQESQYF.